This entry lists 26 T cell receptor beta chains sequenced from one sample in a study of cytomegalovirus exposure and HLA in healthy donors. Primers: 60 Vbeta forward and 13 Jbeta reverse. This table comes from immunoSEQ multiplex PCR, and its TCRdb copy is limited to in-frame clones, with some not included. The sample shows around 190,000 clones, roughly 85% of them seen only once. Sequencing used PBMCs. These receptor sequences come from a woman aged 50 to 65 in good health and CMV-seronegative.

The J gene is TRBJ2-1, the V gene TRBV5-1, with 9 bases that match TRBD2. V lost 3 bases, J lost 1 base, and 5 bases stayed unmatched. CDR3 length: 16 amino acids. Germline loops: CDR1 SGHRS, CDR2 YFSETQ. The CDR3, as DNA: TGCGCCAGCAGCTCTTTTCTAGCGGGGTCCTACAATGAGCAGTTCTTC. It is translated as CASSSFLAGSYNEQFF.

The rearrangement uses TRBV30 and TRBJ2-5; D unclear. Trimming removed 0 bases from V and 7 bases from J, with 18 bases in between. There are 15 residues in the CDR3. Germline-derived CDR1 and CDR2 are GTSNPN and SVGIG (reference sequence). CDR3: CAWSVFGLDGGTQYF. For the CDR3, the DNA is TGTGCCTGGAGTGTATTTGGCCTCGATGGTGGGACCCAGTACTTC. The full variable domain, its missing parts supplied by reference TRBV30 and TRBJ2-5, is SQTIHQWPATLVQPVGSPLSLECTVEGTSNPNLYWYRQAAGRGLQLLFYSVGIGQISSEVPQNLSASRPQDRQFILSSKKLLLSDSGFYLCAWSVFGLDGGTQYFGPGTRLLVL.

This chain links TRBV5-1 with TRBJ2-2; 12 bases are shared with TRBD1. This CDR3 is 18 amino acids long. After removal of 2 bases from V and 7 bases from J, the junction contained 12 bases not matched to a gene. Germline V gives CDR1 SGHRS, CDR2 YFSETQ. The DNA of the CDR3 is TGCGCCAGCAGCTTCGCTCTCCTCGGGACAGGGGGCAGCGGGGAGCTGTTTTTT. Translated, it gives CASSFALLGTGGSGELFF.

The J gene is TRBJ2-2, the V gene TRBV7-6; tentative D call: TRBD2 (6 bases). The V end was cut by 5 bases, the J end by 3 bases, with 7 bases between. CDR1 and CDR2 (germline): SGHVS, FNYEAQ. The CDR3 extends over 13 amino acids. The CDR3 nucleotides read TGTGCCAGCAGCCCGGGGGACACCGGGGAGCTGTTTTTT. Its translation: CASSPGDTGELFF. Full variable domain (remainder filled in from reference TRBV7-6 and TRBJ2-2): GAGVSQSPRYKVTKRGQDVALRCDPISGHVSLYWYRQALGQGPEFLTYFNYEAQQDKSGLPNDRFSAERPEGSISTLTIQRTEQRDSAMYRCASSPGDTGELFFGEGSRLTVL.

The genes are TRBV6-1 and TRBJ1-3; 7 bases are a match to TRBD1. The V segment lost 5 bases and the J segment 2 bases; nucleotides outside the gene matches: 3. CDR1 and CDR2 (germline): MNHNS, SASEGT. This CDR3 has 14 amino acids. The CDR3: CASSLQGTGNTIYF. The CDR3 nucleotides are TGTGCCAGCAGTTTACAGGGGACTGGAAACACCATATATTTT.

The gene calls are TRBV18 and TRBJ1-2; 9 bases line up with TRBD1. The length of the CDR3 is 16 residues. Germline V gives CDR1 KGHSH, CDR2 LQKENI. The junction had 8 bases not matched to a gene; V was cut back by 3 bases and J by 3 bases. The CDR3 is CASSPLGQGSDYGYTF. DNA for the CDR3: TGTGCCAGCTCACCCCTAGGACAGGGGTCGGACTATGGCTACACCTTC. Combining the CDR3 with reference TRBV18 and TRBJ1-2 gives the whole variable domain NAGVMQNPRHLVRRRGQEARLRCSPMKGHSHVYWYRQLPEEGLKFMVYLQKENIIDESGMPKERFSAEFPKEGPSILRIQQVVRGDSAAYFCASSPLGQGSDYGYTFGSGTRLTVV.

The rearrangement joins TRBV29-1 to TRBJ2-3, with 15 bases matching TRBD2. Germline assignment: CDR1 SQVTM and CDR2 ANQGSEA. V was pared by 8 bases and J by 4 bases, with 10 bases of the junction left unmatched. The CDR3 contains 16 residues. The CDR3 nucleotides read TGCAGCACCGGACTAGCGGGAGGGCCTTACGCAGATACGCAGTATTTT. Translated, it gives CSTGLAGGPYADTQYF.

The CDR3 loop is CARTQQGVNPENIQYF. As DNA, the CDR3 is TGTGCCAGGACCCAACAGGGGGTTAACCCGGAAAACATTCAGTACTTC. The chain recombines TRBV27 with TRBJ2-4; 8 bases match TRBD1. The CDR3 loop spans 16 amino acids. The J segment lost 5 bases and the V segment lost 9 bases, leaving 15 bases of the junction unmatched. Germline loops: CDR1 MNHEY, CDR2 SMNVEV (reference sequence).

The chain recombines TRBV19 with TRBJ2-1; TRBD2 matches 9 bases. Losses at the gene ends were 7 bases for V and 6 bases for J; bases not matched to a gene: 7. The CDR3 sequence is 14 residues long. Per the germline V gene, CDR1 is LNHDA and CDR2 is SQIVND (reference sequence). For the CDR3, the DNA is TGTGCCAGTACAGTGCTAGCGGGAAGCAATGAGCAGTTCTTC. The encoded protein is CASTVLAGSNEQFF.

The rearrangement links TRBV30 to TRBJ2-1, with D perhaps TRBD2 (6 bases). From germline, CDR1 is GTSNPN and CDR2 SVGIG (reference sequence). V shed 3 bases and J shed 7 bases, with 13 bases lying between them. CDR3 length: 13 amino acids. CDR3 protein: CAWSPAGNNEQFF. CDR3 nucleotide sequence: TGTGCCTGGAGCCCGGCGGGGAATAATGAGCAGTTCTTC.

The chain couples TRBV7-7 to TRBJ2-3; TRBD2 matches at 10 bases. The CDR3 sequence is 19 residues long. V dropped 5 bases and J dropped 0; count of bases not matched to a gene: 14. Germline values: CDR1 SSHAT, CDR2 FNYEAQ (reference sequence). The CDR3 protein is CASSPPRSGRTYSTDTQYF. CDR3 nucleotides: TGTGCCAGCAGCCCCCCCCGTAGCGGGAGGACCTATAGCACAGATACGCAGTATTTT.

The chain recombines TRBV5-1 with TRBJ2-3; TRBD2 agrees at 9 bases. The CDR3 totals 16 residues. Germline values: CDR1 SGHRS, CDR2 YFSETQ. Losses at the gene ends were 2 bases for V and 4 bases for J; bases not matched to a gene: 8. In nucleotides, the CDR3 is TGCGCCAGCAGCTTTGGCGGGAGGGCCAGCGCAGATACGCAGTATTTT. Residues: CASSFGGRASADTQYF. The full variable domain, completed using reference TRBV5-1 and TRBJ2-3, is KAGVTQTPRYLIKTRGQQVTLSCSPISGHRSVSWYQQTPGQGLQFLFEYFSETQRNKGNFPGRFSGRQFSNSRSEMNVSTLELGDSALYLCASSFGGRASADTQYFGPGTRLTVL.

This clone came up once. This sequence joins TRBV5-5 and TRBJ2-3; TRBD2 agrees at 14 bases. Trimming took 2 bases from V and 6 from J; bases not matched to a gene: 5. This CDR3 contains 16 residues. Germline CDR1 and CDR2: SGHKS and YYEKEE (reference sequence). CDR3 sequence (DNA): TGTGCCAGCAGCTTAGGGACTAGCGGGAGAGGGGATACGCAGTATTTT. This sequence encodes CASSLGTSGRGDTQYF.

V gene TRBV19 combines with J gene TRBJ2-1; 9 bases match TRBD2. The germline CDR1 and CDR2 sequences are LNHDA and SQIVND (reference sequence). With 4 bases clipped from V and 12 bases from J, the junction kept 4 bases outside the gene matches. CDR3 length: 12 residues. The CDR3 reads CASSTQGLAQFF. CDR3 DNA: TGTGCCAGTAGTACCCAGGGACTAGCGCAGTTCTTC.

This rearrangement joins TRBV29-1 to TRBJ2-5; D gene uncertain. The J call may not be correct, given that the DNA end is closer to TRBJ2-7. The CDR3 runs to 12 residues. CDR1 is SQVTM, CDR2 ANQGSEA, per germline. The CDR3 is CSVVRGAYEQYF. In DNA, the CDR3 is TGCAGCGTTGTACGTGGGGCCTACGAGCAGTACTTC.

The chain has TRBV29-1 and TRBJ1-1; D is undetermined. The CDR3 has 9 residues. The ends were cut back, 3 bases at V and 11 bases at J, with 7 bases in the middle. Germline CDR1 and CDR2: SQVTM and ANQGSEA. Here the CDR3 DNA reads TGCAGCGTTGACCCCCTGGCTTTCTTT. This sequence encodes CSVDPLAFF.

This chain joins TRBV27 and TRBJ2-4, with 9 bases lining up with TRBD1. CDR3 length: 16 amino acids. V gave up 1 base and J gave up 4 bases; unmatched junction bases: 5. Germline V gives CDR1 MNHEY, CDR2 SMNVEV (reference sequence). The CDR3, as DNA: TGTGCCAGCAGTTTATTACCTGGGACAGGGAAAAACATTCAGTACTTC. This codes for CASSLLPGTGKNIQYF.

This chain joins TRBV6-5 and TRBJ1-5; 8 bases align to TRBD1. The V gene end was trimmed by 2 bases and the J gene end by 3 bases; junction bases not matched to a gene: 0. Germline V lookup: CDR1 MNHEY, CDR2 SVGAGI. The CDR3 loop spans 14 amino acids. CDR3 nucleotides: TGTGCCAGCAGTTACCAGGGGGCCAATCAGCCCCAGCATTTT. Its protein product is CASSYQGANQPQHF.

This clone was observed a single time. The rearrangement uses TRBV28 and TRBJ2-7; 8 nucleotides match TRBD1. This CDR3 has 13 residues. J lost 3 bases, V lost 7 bases, and 5 bases had no gene match. The germline V gene encodes CDR1 MDHEN and CDR2 SYDVKM. The DNA for the CDR3 is TGTGCCAGCATTACAGGGGGGAGCTACGAGCAGTACTTC. It specifies CASITGGSYEQYF.

The chain combines TRBV7-2 with TRBJ2-7; 8 bases line up with TRBD1. CDR3 length equals 13 residues. After removal of 5 bases from V and 3 bases from J, the junction contained 3 bases not matched to a gene. Germline CDR1 and CDR2: SGHTA and FQGNSA. CDR3 loop: CASSPDRDYEQYF. The CDR3, as DNA: TGTGCCAGCAGCCCGGACAGGGACTACGAGCAGTACTTC. Variable domain in full (rest from reference TRBV7-2 and TRBJ2-7): GAGVSQSPSNKVTEKGKDVELRCDPISGHTALYWYRQSLGQGLEFLIYFQGNSAPDKSGLPSDRFSAERTGGSVSTLTIQRTQQEDSAVYLCASSPDRDYEQYFGPGTRLTVT.

This clone has more than one count but fewer than ten. This chain joins TRBV2 and TRBJ2-1; D is ambiguous. Germline V lookup: CDR1 SNHLY, CDR2 FYNNEI. The CDR3 totals 13 residues. Deletions cut 0 bases from V and 7 bases from J, with 7 bases between. DNA for the CDR3: TGTGCCAGCAGTGAAGCCAGGCAGAATGAGCAGTTCTTC. The encoded protein is CASSEARQNEQFF.

The V gene is TRBV13, the J gene TRBJ2-2, with D perhaps matching TRBD2 (6 bases). The CDR3 runs to 15 residues. CDR1 and CDR2 from the germline V gene are PRHDT and FYEKMQ (reference sequence). Trimming took 5 bases from V and 1 from J, leaving 11 bases between them. CDR3 DNA: TGTGCCAGCAGCACCGGACTAAAGAACACCGGGGAGCTGTTTTTT. Translation: CASSTGLKNTGELFF.

This clone occurred once. The chain has TRBV29-1 and TRBJ2-7; 9 nucleotides agree with TRBD2. Germline CDR1 and CDR2: SQVTM and ANQGSEA. The CDR3 length is 13 residues. V lost 6 bases to trimming and J lost 5 bases; unmatched junction nucleotides: 8. The CDR3 DNA sequence: TGCAGCGTCTATAGCGGGAGTGCCCACGAGCAGTACTTC. This codes for CSVYSGSAHEQYF.

Comment on this clone: At one end the junction does not follow the germline gene, possibly because of a read error. The DNA for the CDR3 is TGTGCCAGCAGCAAAGACACTAGCGGGAGGTACAATGAGCAGTTCTTC. It is translated as CASSKDTSGRYNEQFF. This chain connects TRBV4-2 to TRBJ2-1, with TRBD2 matching 12 bases. Germline CDR1 reads LGHNA; CDR2 reads YNFKEQ. The CDR3 length is 16 residues.

The genes are TRBV28 and TRBJ2-2; D not resolved. In germline, CDR1 is MDHEN, CDR2 SYDVKM. The CDR3 has 12 amino acids. Trimming removed 3 bases from V and 4 bases from J, with 3 bases in between. In nucleotides, the CDR3 is TGTGCCAGCAGTTTCGGCACCGGGGAGCTGTTTTTT. This sequence encodes CASSFGTGELFF.

The chain is built from TRBV4-3 and TRBJ2-3; the match to TRBD2 covers 12 bases. With V trimmed by 4 bases and J by 1 base, 9 bases remained unmatched. The CDR3 totals 18 residues. Germline V gene lookup returns CDR1 LGHNA and CDR2 YSLEER. CDR3 DNA: TGCGCCAGCAGCCTCAGAACACTAGCGGGAGGACGCACAGATACGCAGTATTTT. This codes for CASSLRTLAGGRTDTQYF.